This TCR beta chain was observed in a study of cytomegalovirus exposure and HLA in healthy donors. Study overall: The 90 to 150 validation repertoires used the same platform as the 650 to 850 first-cohort repertoires (as reported by a later analysis). Points from the study as a whole: Listed as cytomegalovirus-associated were approximately 160 TCR beta chains. TCR sequences were mostly rare, though some public TCRs occurred in many donors. In the roughly 120 validation repertoires, a later analysis found that first-cohort TCR clusters tended to co-occur.

The method was immunoSEQ multiplex PCR; TCRdb's version includes in-frame clones alone and lacks a portion of them. The sample contains over 35,000 clones, roughly 93% of which appear only once. Germline loops: CDR1 MNHNS, CDR2 SASEGT. This CDR3 has 12 amino acids. The V gene lost 6 bases and the J gene lost 7 bases, with 7 bases spanning the gap. In regard to this clone: What it recognizes is unknown.

Sequencing input: PBMCs. The TCR was taken from a young man in good health and CMV-seronegative. This chain connects TRBV6-1 to TRBJ1-6; unclear D gene. The CDR3 region is CASRESNSPLHF. Here the CDR3 DNA reads TGTGCCAGCAGGGAAAGCAATTCACCCCTCCACTTT.